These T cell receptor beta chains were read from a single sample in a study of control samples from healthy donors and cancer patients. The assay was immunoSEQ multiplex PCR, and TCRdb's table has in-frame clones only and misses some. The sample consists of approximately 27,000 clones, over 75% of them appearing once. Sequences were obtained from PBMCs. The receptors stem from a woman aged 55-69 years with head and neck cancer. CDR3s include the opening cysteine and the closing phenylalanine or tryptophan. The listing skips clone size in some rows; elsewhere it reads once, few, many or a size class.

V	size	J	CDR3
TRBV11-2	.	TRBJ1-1	CASSHDRTSIPNTEAFF
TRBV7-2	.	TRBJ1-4	CASKPTGEDEKLFF
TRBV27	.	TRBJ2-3	CASSLLAVADTQYF
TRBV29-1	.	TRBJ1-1	CSVEVGVNTEAFF
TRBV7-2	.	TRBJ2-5	CASSDRRGGQETQYF
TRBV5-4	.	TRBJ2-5	CASSLAAEGARETQYF
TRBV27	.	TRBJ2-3	CASSQTGFSTDTQYF
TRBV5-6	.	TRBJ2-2	CASSIRDTVGGELFF
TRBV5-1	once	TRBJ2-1	CASSPTMTGGNEQFF
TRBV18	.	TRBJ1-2	CASSLSDVRRGGYTF
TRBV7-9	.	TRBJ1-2	CASSYDDRDNYGYTF
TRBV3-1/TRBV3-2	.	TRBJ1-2	CASSQWGAGGYTF
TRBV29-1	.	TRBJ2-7	CSVAPAGAIYEQYF
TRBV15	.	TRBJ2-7	CATSMLRETYEQYF
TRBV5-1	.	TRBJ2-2	CASSSGQAGAGELFF
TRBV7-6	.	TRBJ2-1	CASSLVLAGGQASYNEQFF
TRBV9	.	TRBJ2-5	CASSVTSGITETQYF
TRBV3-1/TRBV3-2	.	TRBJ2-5	CASSQGSAITAQYF
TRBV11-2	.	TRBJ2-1	CASSLVSGNEQFF
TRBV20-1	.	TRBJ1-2	CSASWQLIYGYTF
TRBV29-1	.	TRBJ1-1	CSAMTGPLTEAFF
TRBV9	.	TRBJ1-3	CASSFRHSGNTIYF
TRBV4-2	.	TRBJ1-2	CASSQGTDGYTF
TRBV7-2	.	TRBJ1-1	CASSLVRGTEAFF
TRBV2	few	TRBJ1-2	CASSPDTLTNYGYTF
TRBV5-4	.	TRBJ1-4	CASSIGQGGNEKLFF
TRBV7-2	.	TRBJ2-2	CASSLAPLRVGRGELFF
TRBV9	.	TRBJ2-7	CASSTTLVGEQYF
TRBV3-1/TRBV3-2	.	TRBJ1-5	CASSQELNNQPQHF
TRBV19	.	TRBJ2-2	CASTNYQGFGGELFF
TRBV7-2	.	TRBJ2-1	CASSPLVGDKQFF
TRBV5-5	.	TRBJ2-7	CASIDDFGLAGPYEQYF
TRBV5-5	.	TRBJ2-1	CASSFPGQGVLEQFF
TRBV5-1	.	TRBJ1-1	CASSWGQRHTEAFF
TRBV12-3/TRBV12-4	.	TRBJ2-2	CASSFPDGELFF
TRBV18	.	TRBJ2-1	CASSPSRQGGNEQFF
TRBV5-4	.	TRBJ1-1	CASSRDLEGTEAFF
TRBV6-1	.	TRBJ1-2	CASSESLGSGDGYTF
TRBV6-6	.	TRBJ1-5	CASSRRQGTQVGNQPQHF
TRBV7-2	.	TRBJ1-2	CASSFSGGEGYTF
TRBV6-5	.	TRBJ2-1	CASSFGLAQGNEQFF
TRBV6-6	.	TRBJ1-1	CASSYWADTTEAFF
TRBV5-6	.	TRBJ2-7	CASSKTSLTYEQYF
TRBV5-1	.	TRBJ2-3	CASRPLSLPTDTQYF
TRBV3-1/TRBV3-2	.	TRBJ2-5	CASSGLLAGGRGETQYF
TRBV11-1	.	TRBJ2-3	CASSGLFTSTDTQYF
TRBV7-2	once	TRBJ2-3	CASSRNRADTQYF
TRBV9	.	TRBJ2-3	CASSPIGDTQYF
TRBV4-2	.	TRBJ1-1	CASSQEGFTEAFF
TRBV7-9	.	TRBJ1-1	CASSLGPGPSEAFF
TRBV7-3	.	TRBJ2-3	CASSSPVRTDTQYF
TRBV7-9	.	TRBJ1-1	CASRRGQNTEAFF
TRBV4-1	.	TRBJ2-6	CASSQDGSSGANVLTF
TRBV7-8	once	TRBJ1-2	CASSLADDGSYGYTF
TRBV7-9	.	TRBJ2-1	CASSFRNRAINEQFF
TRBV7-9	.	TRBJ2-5	CASSSRLAGAQETQYF
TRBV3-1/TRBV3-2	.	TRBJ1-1	CASSQVVTGGDEAFF
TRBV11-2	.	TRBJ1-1	CASSFDRDTEAFF
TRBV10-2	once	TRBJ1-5	CAISGGADQPQHF
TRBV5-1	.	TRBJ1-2	CASSELAEEYGYTF